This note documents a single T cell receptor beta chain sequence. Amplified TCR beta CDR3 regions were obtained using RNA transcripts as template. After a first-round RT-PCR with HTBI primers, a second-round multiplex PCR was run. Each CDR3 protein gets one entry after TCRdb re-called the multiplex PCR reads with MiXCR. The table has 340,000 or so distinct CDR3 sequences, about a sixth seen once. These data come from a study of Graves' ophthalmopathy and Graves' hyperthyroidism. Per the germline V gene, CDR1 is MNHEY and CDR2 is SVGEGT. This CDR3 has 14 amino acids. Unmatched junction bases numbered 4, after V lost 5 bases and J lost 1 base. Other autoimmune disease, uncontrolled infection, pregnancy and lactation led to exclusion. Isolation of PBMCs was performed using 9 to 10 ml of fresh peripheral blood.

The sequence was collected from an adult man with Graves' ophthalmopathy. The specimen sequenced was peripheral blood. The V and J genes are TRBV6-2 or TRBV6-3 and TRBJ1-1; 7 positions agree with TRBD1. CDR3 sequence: CASSNRDRNTEAFF. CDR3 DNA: TGTGCCAGCAGTAACCGGGACAGGAACACTGAAGCTTTCTTT.